The subject of this entry is one TCR beta chain. The antigen remains undetermined. The sample is drawn from a study of cytomegalovirus exposure and HLA in healthy donors. Study conclusions and caveats: The authors excluded some V segments, including TRBV6-2 and TRBV6-3, as indistinguishable.

Every donor was a healthy person donating bone marrow. Donors sampled were nominally healthy, though unrecorded immune exposures were likely. Primers for the PCR totalled 60 Vbeta and 13 Jbeta. Measured with immunoSEQ multiplex PCR; TCRdb has only the in-frame clones, and not every one. The profile covers around 200,000 clones, with 75% to 85% appearing a single time and 2% to 2.5% taken by the ten largest. This CDR3 is 14 amino acids long. Germline CDR1 and CDR2: LNHDA and SQIVND (reference sequence). V lost 4 bases and J lost 2; bases outside the gene matches: 1. The clonotype was recovered from a woman aged 45-65 years in good health and CMV-seronegative. The specimen sequenced was PBMCs. The chain employs TRBV19 and TRBJ1-5; 8 bases map to TRBD1. CDR3 sequence: CASSTGGGNQPQHF. The CDR3 DNA sequence: TGTGCCAGTAGTACAGGGGGCGGCAATCAGCCCCAGCATTTT. Looking up the rest from reference TRBV19 and TRBJ1-5 gives the full variable domain: DGGITQSPKYLFRKEGQNVTLSCEQNLNHDAMYWYRQDPGQGLRLIYYSQIVNDFQKGDIAEGYSVSREKKESFPLTVTSAQKNPTAFYLCASSTGGGNQPQHFGDGTRLSIL.